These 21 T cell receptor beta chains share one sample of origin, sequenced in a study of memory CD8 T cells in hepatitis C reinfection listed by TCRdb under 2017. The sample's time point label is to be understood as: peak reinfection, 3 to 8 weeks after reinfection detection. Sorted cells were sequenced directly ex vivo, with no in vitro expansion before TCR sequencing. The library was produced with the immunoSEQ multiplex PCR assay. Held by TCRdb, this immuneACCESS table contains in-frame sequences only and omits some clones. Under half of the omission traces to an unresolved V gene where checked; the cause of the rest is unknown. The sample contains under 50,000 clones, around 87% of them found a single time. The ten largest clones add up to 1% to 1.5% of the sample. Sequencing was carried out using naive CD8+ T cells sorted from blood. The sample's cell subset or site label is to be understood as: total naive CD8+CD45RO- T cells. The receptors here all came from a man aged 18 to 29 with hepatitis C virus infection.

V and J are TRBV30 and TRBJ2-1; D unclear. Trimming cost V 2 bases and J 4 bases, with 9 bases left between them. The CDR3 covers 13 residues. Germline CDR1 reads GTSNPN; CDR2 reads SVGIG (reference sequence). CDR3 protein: CAWSSGWYNEQFF. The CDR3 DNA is TGTGCCTGGAGTTCAGGCTGGTACAATGAGCAGTTCTTC.

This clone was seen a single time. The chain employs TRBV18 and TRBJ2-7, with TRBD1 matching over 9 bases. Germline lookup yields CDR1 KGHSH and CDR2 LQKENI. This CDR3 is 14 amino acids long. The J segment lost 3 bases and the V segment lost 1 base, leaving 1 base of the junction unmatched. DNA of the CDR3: TGTGCCAGCTCACCACGGGACAGGGTCTACGAGCAGTACTTC. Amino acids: CASSPRDRVYEQYF.

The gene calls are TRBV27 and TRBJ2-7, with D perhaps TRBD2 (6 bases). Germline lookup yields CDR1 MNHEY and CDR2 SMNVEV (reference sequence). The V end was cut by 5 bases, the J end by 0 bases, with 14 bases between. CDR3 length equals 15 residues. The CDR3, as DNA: TGTGCCAGCAGTAACACCCCCGGGAGCTCCTACGAGCAGTACTTC. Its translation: CASSNTPGSSYEQYF.

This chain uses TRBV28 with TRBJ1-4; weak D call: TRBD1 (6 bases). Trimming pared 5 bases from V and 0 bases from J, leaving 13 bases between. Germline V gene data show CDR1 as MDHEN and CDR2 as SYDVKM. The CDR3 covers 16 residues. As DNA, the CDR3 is TGTGCCAGCAGTCCCGGGACACACTCAACTAATGAAAAACTGTTTTTT. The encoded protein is CASSPGTHSTNEKLFF.

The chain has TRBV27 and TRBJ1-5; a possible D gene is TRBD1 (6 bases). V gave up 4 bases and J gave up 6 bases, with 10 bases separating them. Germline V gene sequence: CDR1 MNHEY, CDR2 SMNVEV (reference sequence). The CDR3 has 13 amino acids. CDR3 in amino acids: CASSSQGFQPQHF. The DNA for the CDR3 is TGTGCCAGCAGTTCACAGGGCTTTCAGCCCCAGCATTTT.

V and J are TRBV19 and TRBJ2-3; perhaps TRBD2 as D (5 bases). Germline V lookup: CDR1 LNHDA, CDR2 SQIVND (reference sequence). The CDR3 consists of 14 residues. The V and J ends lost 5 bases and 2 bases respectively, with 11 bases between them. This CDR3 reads CASSPVGNTDTQYF. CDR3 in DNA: TGTGCCAGTAGTCCGGTCGGGAACACAGATACGCAGTATTTT.

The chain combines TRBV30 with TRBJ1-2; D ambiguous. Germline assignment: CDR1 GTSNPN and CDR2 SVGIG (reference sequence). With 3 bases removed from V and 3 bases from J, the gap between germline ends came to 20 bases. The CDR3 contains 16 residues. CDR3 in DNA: TGTGCCTGGAGCCTCGGGGAGGGTCTTCAATACTATGGCTACACCTTC. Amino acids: CAWSLGEGLQYYGYTF.

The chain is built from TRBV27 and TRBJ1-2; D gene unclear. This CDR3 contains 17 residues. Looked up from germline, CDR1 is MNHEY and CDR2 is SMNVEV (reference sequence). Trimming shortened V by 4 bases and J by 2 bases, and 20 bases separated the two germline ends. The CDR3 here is CASSSTQGSGSNYGYTF. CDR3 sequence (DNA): TGTGCCAGCAGTTCCACCCAAGGAAGCGGTTCGAACTATGGCTACACCTTC.

CDR3 loop: CASSLSSPGDGYTF. The CDR3 DNA reads as TGCGCCAGCAGCTTGTCCAGCCCCGGGGATGGCTACACCTTC. The chain has TRBV5-1 and TRBJ1-2; D unresolved. The CDR3 extends over 14 amino acids. V was shortened by 1 base and J by 6 bases, with 13 bases between the two germline ends. Germline V gene sequence: CDR1 SGHRS, CDR2 YFSETQ.

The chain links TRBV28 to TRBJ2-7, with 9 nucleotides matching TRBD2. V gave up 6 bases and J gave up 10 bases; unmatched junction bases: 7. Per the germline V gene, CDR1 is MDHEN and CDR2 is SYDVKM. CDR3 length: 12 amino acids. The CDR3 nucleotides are TGTGCCAGCAGGGGGACTAGCTTTGATCAGTACTTC. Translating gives CASRGTSFDQYF.

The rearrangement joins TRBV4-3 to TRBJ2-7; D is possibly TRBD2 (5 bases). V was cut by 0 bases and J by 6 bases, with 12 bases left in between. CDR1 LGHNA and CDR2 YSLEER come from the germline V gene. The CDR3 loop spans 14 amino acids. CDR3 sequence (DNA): TGCGCCAGCAGCCAAGAGGAGGCTGACCTCGAGCAGTACGTC. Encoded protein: CASSQEEADLEQYV.

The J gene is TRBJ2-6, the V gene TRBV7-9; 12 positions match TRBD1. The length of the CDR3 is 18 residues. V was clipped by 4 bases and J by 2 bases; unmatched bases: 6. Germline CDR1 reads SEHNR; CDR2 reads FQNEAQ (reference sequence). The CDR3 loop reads CASSSTRDRGPGANVLTF. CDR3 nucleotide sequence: TGTGCCAGCAGCTCTACACGGGACAGGGGGCCTGGGGCCAACGTCCTGACTTTC.

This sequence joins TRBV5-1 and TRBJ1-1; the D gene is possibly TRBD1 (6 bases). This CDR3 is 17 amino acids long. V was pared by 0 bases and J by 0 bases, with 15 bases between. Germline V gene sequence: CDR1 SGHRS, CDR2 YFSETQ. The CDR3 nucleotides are TGCGCCAGCAGCTTGGCGGCAGGGGTGTTCGTGAACACTGAAGCTTTCTTT. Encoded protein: CASSLAAGVFVNTEAFF. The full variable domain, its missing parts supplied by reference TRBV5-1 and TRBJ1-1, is KAGVTQTPRYLIKTRGQQVTLSCSPISGHRSVSWYQQTPGQGLQFLFEYFSETQRNKGNFPGRFSGRQFSNSRSEMNVSTLELGDSALYLCASSLAAGVFVNTEAFFGQGTRLTVV.

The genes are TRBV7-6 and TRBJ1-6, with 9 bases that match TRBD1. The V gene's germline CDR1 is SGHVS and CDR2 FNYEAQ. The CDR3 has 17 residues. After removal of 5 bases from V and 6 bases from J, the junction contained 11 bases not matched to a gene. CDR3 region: CASSNYPDRGSNSPLHF. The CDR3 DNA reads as TGTGCCAGCAGCAATTACCCGGACAGGGGCTCTAATTCACCCCTCCACTTT.

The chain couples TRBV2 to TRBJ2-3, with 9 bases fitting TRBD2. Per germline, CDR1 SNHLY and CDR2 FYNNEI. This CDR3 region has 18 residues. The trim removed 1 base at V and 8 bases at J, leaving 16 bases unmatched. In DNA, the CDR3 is TGTGCCAGCAGTGAAGTGGCCATAGCGGGGGTCACCCGGGGTACGCAGTATTTT. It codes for CASSEVAIAGVTRGTQYF.

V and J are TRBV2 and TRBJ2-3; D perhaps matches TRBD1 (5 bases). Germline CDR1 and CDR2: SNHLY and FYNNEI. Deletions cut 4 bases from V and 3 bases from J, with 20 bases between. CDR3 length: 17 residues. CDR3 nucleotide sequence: TGTGCCAGCAGTGGCGACAGTAGTGAGGTCGATACAGATACGCAGTATTTT. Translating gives CASSGDSSEVDTDTQYF.

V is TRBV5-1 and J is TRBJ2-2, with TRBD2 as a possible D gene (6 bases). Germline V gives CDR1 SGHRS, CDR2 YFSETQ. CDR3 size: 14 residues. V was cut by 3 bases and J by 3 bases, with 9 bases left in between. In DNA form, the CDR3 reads TGCGCCAGCAGCTGGACTACCCACACCGGGGAGCTGTTTTTT. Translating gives CASSWTTHTGELFF.

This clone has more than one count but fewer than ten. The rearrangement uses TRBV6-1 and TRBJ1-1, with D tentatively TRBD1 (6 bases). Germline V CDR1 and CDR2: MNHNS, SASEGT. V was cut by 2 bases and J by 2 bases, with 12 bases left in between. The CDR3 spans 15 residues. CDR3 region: CASSEWGTINTEAFF. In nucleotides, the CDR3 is TGTGCCAGCAGTGAATGGGGGACAATAAACACTGAAGCTTTCTTT.

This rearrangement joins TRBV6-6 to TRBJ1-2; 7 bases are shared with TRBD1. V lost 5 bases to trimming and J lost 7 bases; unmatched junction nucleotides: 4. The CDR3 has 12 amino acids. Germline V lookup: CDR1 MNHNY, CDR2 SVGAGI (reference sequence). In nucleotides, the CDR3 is TGTGCCAGCAGTCCCTCAGGGGGTGGCTACACCTTC. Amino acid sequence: CASSPSGGGYTF.

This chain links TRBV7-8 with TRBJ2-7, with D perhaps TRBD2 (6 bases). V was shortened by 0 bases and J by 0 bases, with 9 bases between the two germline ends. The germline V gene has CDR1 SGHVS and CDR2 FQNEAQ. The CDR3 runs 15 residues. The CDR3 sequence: CASSLAGGRSYEQYF. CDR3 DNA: TGTGCCAGCAGCTTAGCGGGGGGTCGCTCCTACGAGCAGTACTTC.

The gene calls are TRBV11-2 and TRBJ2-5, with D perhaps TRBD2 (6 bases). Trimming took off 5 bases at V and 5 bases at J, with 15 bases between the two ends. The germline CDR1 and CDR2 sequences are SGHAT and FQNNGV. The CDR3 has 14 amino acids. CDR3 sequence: CASSPRDSDETQYF. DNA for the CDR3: TGTGCCAGCAGCCCTCGGGACTCGGATGAGACCCAGTACTTC.